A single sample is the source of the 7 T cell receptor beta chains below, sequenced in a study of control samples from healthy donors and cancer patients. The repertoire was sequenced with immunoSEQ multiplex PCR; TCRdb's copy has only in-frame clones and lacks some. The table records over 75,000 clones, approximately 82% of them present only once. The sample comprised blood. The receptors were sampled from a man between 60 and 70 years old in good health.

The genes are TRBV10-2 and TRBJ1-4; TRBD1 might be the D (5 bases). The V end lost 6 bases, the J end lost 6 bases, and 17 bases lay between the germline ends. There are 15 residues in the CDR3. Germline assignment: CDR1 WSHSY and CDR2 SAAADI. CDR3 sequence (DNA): TGCGCCAGCAGCCGGGTGGGGGGGACTTATGAAAAACTGTTTTTT. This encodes CASSRVGGTYEKLFF.

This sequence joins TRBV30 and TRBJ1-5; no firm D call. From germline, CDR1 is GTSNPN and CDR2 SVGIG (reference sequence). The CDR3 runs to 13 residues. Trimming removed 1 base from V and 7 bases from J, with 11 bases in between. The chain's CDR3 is CAWSDTYSQPQHF. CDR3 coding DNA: TGTGCCTGGAGTGACACTTATTCCCAGCCCCAGCATTTT.

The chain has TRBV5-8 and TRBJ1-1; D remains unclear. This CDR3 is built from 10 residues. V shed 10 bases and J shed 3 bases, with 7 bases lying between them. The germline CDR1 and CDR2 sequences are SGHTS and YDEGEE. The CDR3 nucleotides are TGTGCCGGAGGTGACACTGAAGCTTTCTTT. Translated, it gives CAGGDTEAFF.

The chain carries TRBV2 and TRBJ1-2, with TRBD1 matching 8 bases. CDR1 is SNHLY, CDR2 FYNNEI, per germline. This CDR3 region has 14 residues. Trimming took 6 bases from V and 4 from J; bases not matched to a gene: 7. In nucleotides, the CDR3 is TGTGCCAGCAGGGAGAGGGACAGGCCCTATGGCTACACCTTC. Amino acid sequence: CASRERDRPYGYTF.

As DNA, the CDR3 is TGTGCCATCAGTGAAGGTCGACAGACTAATGAAAAACTGTTTTTT. Its translation is CAISEGRQTNEKLFF. The rearrangement uses TRBV10-3 and TRBJ1-4; weak D call: TRBD1 (5 bases). The germline gives CDR1 ENHRY, CDR2 SYGVKD. Trimming left V 3 bases short and J 2 bases short, with 10 bases between. This CDR3 region has 15 residues.

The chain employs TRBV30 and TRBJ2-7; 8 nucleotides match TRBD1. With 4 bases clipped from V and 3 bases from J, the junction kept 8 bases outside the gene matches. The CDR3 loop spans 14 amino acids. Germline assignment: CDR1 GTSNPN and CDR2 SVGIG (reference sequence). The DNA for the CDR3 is TGTGCCTGGAACGAACAGGGGGGCGTCTACGAGCAGTACTTC. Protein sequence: CAWNEQGGVYEQYF.

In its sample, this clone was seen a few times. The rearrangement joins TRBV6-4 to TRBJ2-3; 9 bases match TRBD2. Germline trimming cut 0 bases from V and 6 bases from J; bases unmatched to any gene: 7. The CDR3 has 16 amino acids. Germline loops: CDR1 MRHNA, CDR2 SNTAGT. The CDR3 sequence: CASSDSLAGVGDTQYF. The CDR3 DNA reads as TGTGCCAGCAGTGACTCGTTAGCGGGAGTGGGTGATACGCAGTATTTT.